The 23 T cell receptor beta chains below all came from one sample that was sequenced in a study of metastatic and nonmetastatic thyroid tumors. All patients reached thyroid surgery having received no treatment beforehand. With MiXCR, TCRdb reprocessed the PCR reads. The sample yields more than 5,500 clones, 39% seen once. The specimen sequenced was tumor tissue. The receptors here all came from a female donor with papillary thyroid cancer or a benign thyroid nodule (not recorded which). Some clones in this sample may be carry-over from other donors' samples.

This clone was observed many times. The chain combines TRBV18 with TRBJ1-2, with 7 bases fitting TRBD1. The V segment lost 0 bases and the J segment 2 bases; nucleotides outside the gene matches: 3. The CDR3 is 15 amino acids. Per germline, CDR1 KGHSH and CDR2 LQKENI. This chain's CDR3 is CASSPPDRLNYGYTF. The CDR3 nucleotides are TGTGCCAGCTCACCACCGGACAGGCTGAACTATGGCTACACCTTC.

The V and J genes are TRBV20-1 and TRBJ2-3; perhaps TRBD2 as D (6 bases). The ends were cut back, 5 bases at V and 0 bases at J, with 15 bases in the middle. CDR3 length: 15 residues. Per germline, CDR1 DFQATT and CDR2 SNEGSKA (reference sequence). CDR3 in amino acids: CSAYRSGRSTDTQYF. In DNA, the CDR3 is TGCAGTGCTTACCGAAGTGGGAGGAGCACAGATACGCAGTATTTT.

A few counts support this clone. V usage is TRBV6-2 or TRBV6-3 and J usage is TRBJ2-1; 11 nucleotides match TRBD2. Germline CDR1 reads MNHEY; CDR2 reads SVGEGT. V lost 2 bases and J lost 5; bases outside the gene matches: 11. The CDR3 sequence is 18 residues long. The CDR3 nucleotides are TGTGCCAGCAGTTACCTCACTAGCGGGAGCTCTCTCGACAATGAGCAGTTCTTC. It codes for CASSYLTSGSSLDNEQFF.

This clone was seen many times. Just one base apart from a much larger clone, this may be a read error. This rearrangement joins TRBV28 to TRBJ1-6; 7 nucleotides align to TRBD1. Germline V gene lookup returns CDR1 MDHEN and CDR2 SYDVKM. Losses at the gene ends were 5 bases for V and 12 bases for J; bases not matched to a gene: 4. The CDR3 is made up of 12 amino acids. The CDR3 nucleotides read TGTGCCAGCAGTCCCCACAGGGGACCCCTCCACTTT. Its protein product is CASSPHRGPLHF.

By share, this clone ranks as medium-sized. The rearrangement links TRBV20-1 to TRBJ2-3; the D gene is possibly TRBD2 (6 bases). This CDR3 is built from 17 residues. Germline assignment: CDR1 DFQATT and CDR2 SNEGSKA (reference sequence). V gave up 6 bases and J gave up 2 bases, with 24 bases separating them. The CDR3 coding sequence is TGCAGTGCCCCGGGTAGGGATAGCGGACCTTACACAGATACGCAGTATTTT. It yields the protein CSAPGRDSGPYTDTQYF.

V and J are TRBV24-1 and TRBJ2-3; D may be TRBD2 (6 bases). CDR3 length: 16 amino acids. Per germline, CDR1 KGHDR and CDR2 SFDVKD. V was cut by 4 bases and J by 0 bases, with 13 bases left in between. The DNA of the CDR3 is TGTGCCACCAGTGAACCCCGGGACTCTAGCACAGATACGCAGTATTTT. Amino acids: CATSEPRDSSTDTQYF.

The chain combines TRBV12-3 or TRBV12-4 with TRBJ2-7, with D uncertain. V gave up 3 bases and J gave up 2 bases, with 11 bases separating them. The CDR3 loop spans 14 amino acids. CDR3 bases: TGTGCCAGCAGTTTTGGGCTGTTTGCCTACGAGCAGTACTTC. Its protein product is CASSFGLFAYEQYF.

The genes are TRBV7-9 and TRBJ1-3; D is undetermined. Germline-derived CDR1 and CDR2 are SEHNR and FQNEAQ (reference sequence). CDR3 length: 11 residues. Between the trimmed V and J ends, which lost 3 bases and 3 bases, there was a span of 0 bases. The CDR3 nucleotides are TGTGCCAGCAGCTTTGGAAACACCATATATTTT. It yields the protein CASSFGNTIYF. The whole variable domain, filled in from reference TRBV7-9 and TRBJ1-3, reads DTGVSQNPRHKITKRGQNVTFRCDPISEHNRLYWYRQTLGQGPEFLTYFQNEAQLEKSRLLSDRFSAERPKGSFSTLEIQRTEQGDSAMYLCASSFGNTIYFGEGSWLTVV.

V gene TRBV20-1 combines with J gene TRBJ2-1; 10 positions agree with TRBD2. With 0 bases clipped from V and 3 bases from J, the junction kept 2 bases outside the gene matches. CDR1 is DFQATT, CDR2 SNEGSKA, per germline (reference sequence). The CDR3 loop spans 15 amino acids. CDR3 DNA: TGCAGTGCTAGAGATCTAGCGGGAGACTACAATGAGCAGTTCTTC. Translation gives CSARDLAGDYNEQFF.

This clone was counted only a few times. The CDR3 loop is CASSPPRAGGLKAQHF. The CDR3 region has the DNA TGTGCCAGCAGTCCCCCCCGGGCCGGCGGACTTAAGGCCCAGCATTTT. The rearrangement joins TRBV28 to TRBJ1-5; no clear D. The V end was cut by 5 bases, the J end by 11 bases, with 25 bases between. Germline CDR1 MDHEN, CDR2 SYDVKM. The CDR3 has 16 amino acids.

As for this clone: The junction departs from the called germline gene at one end, perhaps through a read error. V gene TRBV4-3 combines with J gene TRBJ2-7; D unclear. The CDR3 extends over 15 amino acids. Germline CDR1 and CDR2: LGHNA and YSLEER. CDR3 coding DNA: TGCGCCAGCAGCCAAGAGAGGCAGAGTTCCTACGCGCAGTACTTC. This gives the protein CASSQERQSSYAQYF.

The chain employs TRBV27 and TRBJ2-7; D is tentatively TRBD1 or TRBD2 (6 bases each). Germline V gene sequence: CDR1 MNHEY, CDR2 SMNVEV (reference sequence). This CDR3 contains 14 residues. V lost 1 base and J lost 0, with 7 bases in between. The CDR3 region has the DNA TGTGCCAGCAGTTTATGGGGGGCCTCCTACGAGCAGTACTTC. Translated, it gives CASSLWGASYEQYF.

Note on this clone: A read error may account for a junction end that differs from germline. The chain uses TRBV7-2 and TRBJ2-2; D gene unclear. The CDR3 runs to 15 residues. Germline V gene sequence: CDR1 SGHTA, CDR2 FQGNSA. This CDR3 reads CASSPSYRLTGQLFF. CDR3 nucleotide sequence: TGTGCCAGCAGCCCGTCCTACCGCCTAACCGGGCAGCTGTTTTTT.

In this sample, this clone turned up a few times. The J gene is TRBJ2-7, the V gene TRBV6-2 or TRBV6-3, with a tentative D call TRBD1 (5 bases). From germline, CDR1 is MNHEY and CDR2 SVGEGT. The V and J ends lost 7 bases and 7 bases respectively, with 20 bases between them. This CDR3 is 14 amino acids long. The DNA for the CDR3 is TGTGCCAGCAAATCCAAAAATTTCGACAGAGAGCAGTACTTC. It yields the protein CASKSKNFDREQYF.

In its sample, this clone is large. The rearrangement joins TRBV7-8 to TRBJ2-1; D is perhaps TRBD2 (6 bases). Trimming shortened V by 8 bases and J by 7 bases, and 18 bases separated the two germline ends. The length of the CDR3 is 14 residues. Germline CDR1 is SGHVS and CDR2 is FQNEAQ. This chain's CDR3 is CASGNGGGRNEQFF. The CDR3 bases are TGTGCCAGCGGTAATGGGGGAGGCCGAAATGAGCAGTTCTTC.

The genes are TRBV15 and TRBJ2-1; the D gene is possibly TRBD2 (5 bases). The V and J ends lost 6 bases and 8 bases respectively, with 20 bases between them. CDR1 and CDR2 from the germline V gene are LNHNV and YYDKDF (reference sequence). This CDR3 is built from 15 residues. As DNA, the CDR3 is TGTGCCACCAGAGAAATTAGCGCCCTGGACGATGAGCAGTTCTTC. Its translation: CATREISALDDEQFF.

V usage is TRBV6-2 or TRBV6-3 and J usage is TRBJ1-2; 9 bases line up with TRBD1. Germline V gene data show CDR1 as MNHEY and CDR2 as SVGEGT. This CDR3 comprises 14 residues. V was clipped by 2 bases and J by 7 bases; unmatched bases: 5. In DNA form, the CDR3 reads TGTGCCAGCAGTTACCGCGGGACAGGGTCTGGCTACACCTTC. Translated, it gives CASSYRGTGSGYTF.

By share, this clone ranks as large. This chain connects TRBV10-3 to TRBJ2-7; D perhaps matches TRBD2 (6 bases). From germline, CDR1 is ENHRY and CDR2 SYGVKD. Trimming removed 6 bases at V and 3 bases at J, with 18 bases between. There are 15 residues in the CDR3. For the CDR3, the DNA is TGTGCCATCAGCCACGGGGGTACGTCTGGCTACGAGCAGTACTTC. Its protein product is CAISHGGTSGYEQYF.

V is TRBV24-1 and J is TRBJ1-2; D is possibly TRBD1 (6 bases). CDR3 length equals 16 residues. CDR1 and CDR2 from the germline V gene are KGHDR and SFDVKD. The V end lost 4 bases, the J end lost 4 bases, and 18 bases lay between the germline ends. CDR3 DNA sequence: TGTGCCACCAGTGAGTCATTTAGCAGGGGAGCCTATGGCTACACCTTC. Its translation: CATSESFSRGAYGYTF.

This clone was seen only a few times. This sequence joins TRBV30 and TRBJ1-3, with TRBD1 identical over 7 bases. Germline V lookup: CDR1 GTSNPN, CDR2 SVGIG (reference sequence). V shed 0 bases, J shed 2 bases, and the junction held 1 base outside the gene matches. The CDR3 spans 14 residues. In nucleotides, the CDR3 is TGTGCCTGGAGTGTAGGGGGCGCTGGAAACACCATATATTTT. Protein: CAWSVGGAGNTIYF. The variable domain in full, completed from reference TRBV30 and TRBJ1-3, reads SQTIHQWPATLVQPVGSPLSLECTVEGTSNPNLYWYRQAAGRGLQLLFYSVGIGQISSEVPQNLSASRPQDRQFILSSKKLLLSDSGFYLCAWSVGGAGNTIYFGEGSWLTVV.

In its sample, this clone is medium-sized (0.01 to 0.1%). The J gene is TRBJ2-3, the V gene TRBV29-1, with TRBD2 matching over 7 bases. Germline CDR1 and CDR2: SQVTM and ANQGSEA. J lost 6 bases, V lost 1 base, and 10 bases had no gene match. This CDR3 comprises 15 residues. DNA for the CDR3: TGCAGCGTTGAAGGGATGGCGGGAGTAATGGATACGCAGTATTTT. Its protein product is CSVEGMAGVMDTQYF.

This clone was counted a few times. Other DNA sequences from this sample encode an identical CDR3 as well. This rearrangement joins TRBV24-1 to TRBJ2-1; the D is unclear. V lost 5 bases and J 5 bases, leaving 6 bases between the germline ends. Germline V gene sequence: CDR1 KGHDR, CDR2 SFDVKD. The CDR3 is 12 amino acids. This chain's CDR3 is CATSGYNNEQFF. The CDR3 region has the DNA TGTGCCACCAGTGGTTATAACAATGAGCAGTTCTTC.

The chain couples TRBV18 to TRBJ2-7; D gene unclear. Per the germline V gene, CDR1 is KGHSH and CDR2 is LQKENI. The CDR3 sequence is 13 residues long. Deletions cut 6 bases from V and 5 bases from J, with 14 bases between. DNA for the CDR3: TGTGCCAGCTCGGGCGGAACTCATAACGAGCAGTACTTC. It encodes CASSGGTHNEQYF.